This T cell receptor (beta chain) derives from a study of blood T cell repertoires in COVID-19. Study-wide background: Whether acute or convalescent, the COVID-19 samples came from the United States, Italy and Spain. Sources were T cells, B-cell-depleted T cells, or PBMCs; the material itself was cDNA or gDNA.

In the original workflow: Amplification with reference gene primers provided the estimates of nucleated cell counts. Measured with immunoSEQ multiplex PCR; TCRdb has only the in-frame clones, and not every one. D and trimming come from the DNA, and the V and J calls and clone size come from that table. The sample has some 300,000 clones, 85% to 90% seen once. This CDR3 contains 15 residues. The V gene's germline CDR1 is MDHEN and CDR2 SYDVKM. V was pared by 4 bases and J by 2 bases, with 4 bases of the junction left unmatched. Sequencing input: peripheral blood. This receptor was obtained from a man between 65 and 85 years old with acute or convalescent COVID-19. The V gene is TRBV28, the J gene TRBJ2-7, with 11 bases fitting TRBD1. The CDR3 is CASSSMGQGAYEQYF. The CDR3 DNA is TGTGCCAGCAGTTCAATGGGACAGGGGGCCTACGAGCAGTACTTC.